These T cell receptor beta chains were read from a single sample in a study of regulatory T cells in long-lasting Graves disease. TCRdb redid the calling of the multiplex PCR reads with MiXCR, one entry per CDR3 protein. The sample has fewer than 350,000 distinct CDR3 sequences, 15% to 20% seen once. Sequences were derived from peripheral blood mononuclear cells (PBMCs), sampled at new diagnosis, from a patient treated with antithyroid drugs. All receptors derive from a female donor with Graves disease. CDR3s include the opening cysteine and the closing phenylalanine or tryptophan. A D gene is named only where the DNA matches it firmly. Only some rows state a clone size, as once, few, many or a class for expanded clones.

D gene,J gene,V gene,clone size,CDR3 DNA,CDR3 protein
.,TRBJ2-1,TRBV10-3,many,TGTGCCACCCGTTTCCGGGACTCAGACAATGAGCAGTTCTTC,CATRFRDSDNEQFF
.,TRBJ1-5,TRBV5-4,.,TGTGCCAGCAGCTTAAAACAGGGTGGCAGGAATCAGCCCCAGCATTTT,CASSLKQGGRNQPQHF
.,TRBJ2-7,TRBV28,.,TGTGCCAGCAGTTTTTTAGTATCAGTATACGAGCAGTACTTC,CASSFLVSVYEQYF
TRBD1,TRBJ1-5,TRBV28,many,TGTGCCAGCAGTACCAGGGGGAGTATATATTATAATCAGCCCCAGCATTTT,CASSTRGSIYYNQPQHF
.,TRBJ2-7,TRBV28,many,TGTGCCAGCAGTTTTGTCCGGGGCCACGAGCAGTACTTC,CASSFVRGHEQYF
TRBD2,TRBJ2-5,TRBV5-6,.,TGTGCCAGCAGCTTGGCCAGCGGGGAACAAGAGACCCAGTACTTC,CASSLASGEQETQYF
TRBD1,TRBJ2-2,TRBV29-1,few,TGCAGCGTTTGCAACATTCGGGACAGGGGGAACACCGGGGAGCTGTTTTTT,CSVCNIRDRGNTGELFF
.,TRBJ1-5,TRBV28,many,TGTGCCAGCAGTTTATCCCGGATGGCCCAGCATTTT,CASSLSRMAQHF
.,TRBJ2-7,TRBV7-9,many,TGTGCCAGCAGCTTGTCCCTCGGATCCTACGAGCAGTACTTC,CASSLSLGSYEQYF
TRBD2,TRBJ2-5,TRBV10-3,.,TGTGCCATCAGTGATATTAAGGGACTAGCGCTCCAAGAGACCCAGTACTTC,CAISDIKGLALQETQYF
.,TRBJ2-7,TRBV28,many,TGTGCCAGCAGTTATTGGCTAGCGGAGCAGTACTTC,CASSYWLAEQYF
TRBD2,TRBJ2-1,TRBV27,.,TGTGCCACCAGTGGAGGAGAACACGGGACTAGCGGGAGTGACTACAATGAGCAGTTCTTC,CATSGGEHGTSGSDYNEQFF
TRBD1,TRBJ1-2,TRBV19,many,TGTGCCAGTAGTAATGGATTGGGACAGGGACTTGGCTACACCTTC,CASSNGLGQGLGYTF
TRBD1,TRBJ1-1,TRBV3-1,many,TGTGCCAGCAGCCGCGGCGCAGGGGGCTCTACTGAAGCTTTCTTT,CASSRGAGGSTEAFF
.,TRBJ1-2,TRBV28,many,TGTGCCAGCAGTTTACAAGGTGCTCGCGGCTACACCTTC,CASSLQGARGYTF
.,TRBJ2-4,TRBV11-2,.,TGTGCCAGCAGCTCACGGATAGCCAAAAACATTCAGTACTTC,CASSSRIAKNIQYF
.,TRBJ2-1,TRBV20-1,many,TGCAGTGCCCAAACGGAGGCCACCTACAATGAGCAGTTCTTC,CSAQTEATYNEQFF
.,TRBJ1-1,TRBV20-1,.,TGCAGTGCCGGGGGCGGGGGGCCGAACACTGAAGCTTTCTTT,CSAGGGGPNTEAFF
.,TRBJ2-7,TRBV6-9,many,TGTGCCAGCAGTTACGCGGACGAGAGCTCCTACGAGCAGTACTTC,CASSYADESSYEQYF
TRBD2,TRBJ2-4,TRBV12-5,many,TGTGCTAGTGGTCAACCTCTAGCGGGCAAAAACATTCAGTACTTC,CASGQPLAGKNIQYF
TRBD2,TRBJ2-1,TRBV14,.,TGTGCCAGCAGCCAACCGGGACTAGCGGACCCCCGGGGGGAGCAGTTCTTC,CASSQPGLADPRGEQFF
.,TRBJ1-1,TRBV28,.,TGTGCCAGCAGTATCCACAGGGAATGGAACACTGAAGCTTTCTTT,CASSIHREWNTEAFF
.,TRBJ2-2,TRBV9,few,TGTGCCAGCACCCCACACGGTCCGAACACCGGGGAGCTGTTTTTT,CASTPHGPNTGELFF
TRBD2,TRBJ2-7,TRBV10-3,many,TGTGCCATCAGTGAGACCGGGACTAGCGGGGGTTACGAGCAGTACTTC,CAISETGTSGGYEQYF
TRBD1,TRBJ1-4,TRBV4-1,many,TGCGCCAGCAGCAATATACCAGGGGGCGGCTTAACGGAACTGTTTTTT,CASSNIPGGGLTELFF
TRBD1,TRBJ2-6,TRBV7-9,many,TGTGCCAGCAGCTACTCGGGACAGTACTCTGGGGCCAACGTCCTGACTTTC,CASSYSGQYSGANVLTF
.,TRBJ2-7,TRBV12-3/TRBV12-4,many,TGTGCCAGCAGCTCGGGCGACCACTCCTACGAGCAGTACTTC,CASSSGDHSYEQYF
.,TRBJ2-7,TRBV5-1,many,TGCGCCAGCTCTGGACAGTCCTACGAGCAGTACTTC,CASSGQSYEQYF
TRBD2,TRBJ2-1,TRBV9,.,TGTGCCAGCAGCTTATTAACGGGAGGGCTCCACAATGAGCAGTTCTTC,CASSLLTGGLHNEQFF
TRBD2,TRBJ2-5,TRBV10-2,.,TGCGCGACTTGGGGGGGAATGAGGGAGACCCAGTACTTC,CATWGGMRETQYF